The source of this T cell receptor (beta chain) is a study of CD8+CD57+ T cells in acquired aplastic anemia. Study information: Sorted CD4+ and CD8+ cells yielded around 3 ug of DNA on average.

V was clipped by 5 bases and J by 0 bases, with 13 bases between them. Germline-derived CDR1 and CDR2 are SEHNR and FQNEAQ (reference sequence). There are 15 residues in the CDR3. Using genomic DNA as the template, TCR beta VDJ and CDR3 profiling was carried out. TCRdb analysed the reads with MiXCR anew, one entry per CDR3 protein. Here the sample spans more than 150,000 distinct CDR3 sequences, 46% being singletons. This TCR derives from a human donor in good health. The sequenced sample consisted of sorted CD4+, CD8+, or CD8+CD57+ T cells (not recorded which) from PBMCs. This chain connects TRBV7-9 to TRBJ2-5, with D unclear. In nucleotides, the CDR3 is TGTGCCAGCAGCGATGGGGATCAGTACCAAGAGACCCAGTACTTC. Its protein product is CASSDGDQYQETQYF.